Listed below are T cell receptor beta chains from one sample, sequenced in a study of human T cells and chemical hapten exposure. One entry per CDR3 protein results from TCRdb running MiXCR on the RACE reads. The repertoire includes about 120,000 distinct CDR3 sequences, approximately 15% of them detected once, and roughly 3.1% sits in the top ten. The sequences come from whole blood, collected in connection with sensitization to the hapten diphenylcyclopropenone (DPC). The receptors come from a woman aged 18-29 years with alopecia areata. Some clones in this sample may be carry-over from other donors' samples. CDR3s include the opening cysteine and the closing phenylalanine or tryptophan. D genes are given only for firm matches. Rows may omit the clone size; those that give it use once, few, many or a size class.

>-|TRBJ1-4|-|TRBV5-1
TGCGCCACCAAGCTTGGGAATGAGGAAAAACTGTTTTTT
CATKLGNEEKLFF
>-|TRBJ2-7|-|TRBV7-2
TGTGCCAGCGGTCCTTCCGGGCTCCTCTCCTACGAGCAGTACTTC
CASGPSGLLSYEQYF
>-|TRBJ1-2|-|TRBV4-3
TGCGCCAGCAGCCAAACAAAAGGGGTTGGCTACACCTTC
CASSQTKGVGYTF
>-|TRBJ2-7|-|TRBV5-5
TGTGCCAGCAGCACATCCGGGACACTTCCTGAGCAGTACTTC
CASSTSGTLPEQYF
>-|TRBJ2-1|-|TRBV29-1
TGCAGCGTTGAATCTGACTACAATGAGCAGTTCTTC
CSVESDYNEQFF
>few|TRBJ1-1|-|TRBV18
TGTGCCAGCTCACCATCCTGGCAGAGGGCAGTGGTTGTGCACACTGAAGCTTTCTTT
CASSPSWQRAVVVHTEAFF
>-|TRBJ2-7|-|TRBV10-3
TGTGCCATCAGTTACCGGGACCGAGGGCGCGAGCAGTACTTC
CAISYRDRGREQYF
>-|TRBJ2-1|TRBD2|TRBV20-1
TGCAGTGCTAGAGGGACTAGCGGGGGGGCCTATGAGCAGTTCTTC
CSARGTSGGAYEQFF
>many|TRBJ1-2|TRBD1|TRBV4-3
TGCGCCAGCAGCCCTGGGACAGGGCTTGGCTATGGCTACACCTTC
CASSPGTGLGYGYTF
>few|TRBJ1-5|TRBD1|TRBV27
TGTGCCAGCAAAGGGGGCTCCGGCAATCAGCCCCAGCATTTT
CASKGGSGNQPQHF
>few|TRBJ1-1|-|TRBV7-2
TGTGCCAGCAGTCTTGCGACAGCCGGGGGGACTGAAGCTTTCTTT
CASSLATAGGTEAFF
>-|TRBJ2-3|TRBD1|TRBV18
TGTGCCAGCTCCCTGACAGGGGGCTACGATACGCAGTATTTT
CASSLTGGYDTQYF
>-|TRBJ2-2|-|TRBV9
TGTGCCAGCAGCCTCGACATCCGGAACACCGGGGAGCTGTTTTTT
CASSLDIRNTGELFF
>-|TRBJ2-2|TRBD2|TRBV20-1
TGCAGTGCTAGAGATCACCAGCGGGGGGTCTACACCGGGGAGCTGTTTTTT
CSARDHQRGVYTGELFF
>-|TRBJ2-1|-|TRBV6-5
TGTGCCAGCAGTTACGCTGGGATCGGGGGTGACAATGAGCAGTTCTTC
CASSYAGIGGDNEQFF
>-|TRBJ2-3|TRBD1|TRBV15
TGTGCCACCAGCAGAGTACGACAGGGTGGCACAGATACGCAGTATTTT
CATSRVRQGGTDTQYF
>-|TRBJ1-5|-|TRBV7-2
TGTGCCAGCAGCCTTCGCCGGACGGAGGCCCAGCCCCAGCATTTT
CASSLRRTEAQPQHF
>-|TRBJ2-5|-|TRBV27
TGTGCCAGCAGCAGACAGGTCTATGAGACCCAGTACTTC
CASSRQVYETQYF
>few|TRBJ2-3|-|TRBV7-2
TGTGCCAGCAGAGACACAGATACGCAGTATTTT
CASRDTDTQYF
>-|TRBJ1-1|-|TRBV29-1
TGCAGCGTTACCGACTATAACACTGAAGCTTTCTTT
CSVTDYNTEAFF
>few|TRBJ2-7|TRBD2|TRBV5-4
TGTGCCAGCAGCTTGGGGACTAGCGGGTCCTACGAGCAGTACTTC
CASSLGTSGSYEQYF
>many|TRBJ2-3|-|TRBV20-1
TGCAGTGCTAGAGATCTGGATACGCAGTATTTT
CSARDLDTQYF
>many|TRBJ2-5|TRBD2|TRBV7-9
TGTGCCAGCAGCTCTACCTTGGGGACTAGCGGGGCTCACCAAGAGACCCAGTACTTC
CASSSTLGTSGAHQETQYF
>few|TRBJ2-7|TRBD1|TRBV20-1
TGCAGTGCTAGAGATAGGGGGACAGGGCTCGAGCAGTACTTC
CSARDRGTGLEQYF
>once|TRBJ2-2|-|TRBV11-2
TGTGCCAGCAGCCCCTCGGGGTTCGACACCGGGGAGCTGTTTTTT
CASSPSGFDTGELFF
>-|TRBJ2-3|-|TRBV3-1
TGTGCCAGCAGCCAAGATGCCCAAAGAATCCGACTAGATACGCAGTATTTT
CASSQDAQRIRLDTQYF
>many|TRBJ1-2|-|TRBV30
TGTGCCTGGAGTGTACCCCCACAGGGCTTCCCTTATGGCTACACCTTC
CAWSVPPQGFPYGYTF
>many|TRBJ1-2|TRBD1|TRBV7-9
TGTGCCAGCAGCTTAAACAGGGGCTCGTCAAGCTATGGCTACACCTTC
CASSLNRGSSSYGYTF
>-|TRBJ1-5|TRBD1|TRBV2
TGTGCCAGCAGTACGGGACAGGGGGACAATCAGCCCCAGCATTTT
CASSTGQGDNQPQHF
>many|TRBJ2-5|-|TRBV3-1
TGTGCCAGCAGCCAAGAGCCCGTGCTGACCCAGTACTTC
CASSQEPVLTQYF
>-|TRBJ1-1|TRBD1|TRBV29-1
TGCAGCGTTAGAAAGACAGGGGTTGCGAACACTGAAGCTTTCTTT
CSVRKTGVANTEAFF
>many|TRBJ2-7|TRBD1|TRBV5-5
TGTGCCAGCAGCCGGGACAGCCCGGAGCAGTACTTC
CASSRDSPEQYF
>many|TRBJ1-5|TRBD1|TRBV4-1
TGCGCCAGCAGCCGGCAACAGGGGGCTGGAGATCAGCCCCAGCATTTT
CASSRQQGAGDQPQHF
>few|TRBJ1-2|-|TRBV29-1
TGCAGCGTTGTCGGTGGGGCGCGAGACTATGGCTACACCTTC
CSVVGGARDYGYTF
>few|TRBJ2-1|-|TRBV11-3
TGTGCCAGCAGCTTAGGGGGAAGCCACAATGAGCAGTTCTTC
CASSLGGSHNEQFF
>few|TRBJ2-2|TRBD1|TRBV3-1
TGTGCCAGCAGCCAGACAGGGGGCCCTACCGGGGAGCTGTTTTTT
CASSQTGGPTGELFF
>once|TRBJ2-6|-|TRBV7-9
TGTGCCAGCAGCCCCACGAGGGACTCTGGGGCCAACGTCCTGACTTTC
CASSPTRDSGANVLTF
>many|TRBJ1-3|-|TRBV18
TGTGCCAGCTCCCCAGCCTCGGGGTCTCCTGGAAACACCATATATTTT
CASSPASGSPGNTIYF
>few|TRBJ2-3|-|TRBV2
TGTGCCAGCACCCAAACCGGGACCACACATGGGGATACGCAGTATTTT
CASTQTGTTHGDTQYF
>few|TRBJ2-7|-|TRBV5-1
TGCGCCAGCAGCTCCCAACCAGAGTTCAGCTCCTACGAGCAGTACTTC
CASSSQPEFSSYEQYF
>many|TRBJ1-5|-|TRBV18
TGTGCCAGCTCTGGCAGAAATCAGCCCCAGCATTTT
CASSGRNQPQHF
>-|TRBJ2-3|-|TRBV12-3/TRBV12-4
TGTGCCAGCAGTTTTTGGGCGGAAAACACAGATACGCAGTATTTT
CASSFWAENTDTQYF
>-|TRBJ1-6|-|TRBV20-1
TGCAGTGCTCCACTCTGGGACCCCCAAGCTAGTTCACCCCTCCACTTT
CSAPLWDPQASSPLHF
>few|TRBJ2-2|-|TRBV12-3/TRBV12-4
TGTGCCAGCAGTTTATTAAGTTTCTACAGAACCGGGGAGCTGTTTTTT
CASSLLSFYRTGELFF
>few|TRBJ2-2|-|TRBV28
TGTGCCAGCAGTCCCGGTCTCAATGGGGACTACACCGGGGAGCTGTTTTTT
CASSPGLNGDYTGELFF
>-|TRBJ1-5|-|TRBV6-1
TGTGCCAGCAGTGAATGGGTGAGCGATCAGCCCCAGCATTTT
CASSEWVSDQPQHF
>-|TRBJ2-6|-|TRBV27
TGTGCCAGCAGTTCCTACTCTGGGGCCAACGTCCTGACTTTC
CASSSYSGANVLTF
>many|TRBJ2-3|-|TRBV25-1
TGTGCCAGCAGTGCGAAGGGATCCATCGCAGATACGCAGTATTTT
CASSAKGSIADTQYF
>-|TRBJ1-3|-|TRBV2
TGTGCCAGCAGTGAAGGGATTACTGGAAACACCATATATTTT
CASSEGITGNTIYF
>-|TRBJ2-7|TRBD1|TRBV7-2
TGTGCCAGCAGCTTTTCAGGGGGCGACTACGAGCAGTACTTC
CASSFSGGDYEQYF